Below are 9 T cell receptor beta chains sequenced from a single sample in a study of control samples from healthy donors and cancer patients. This table comes from immunoSEQ multiplex PCR, and its TCRdb copy is limited to in-frame clones, with some not included. This sample carries 350,000 to 450,000 clones, around 90% of them seen once, and the ten largest clones take roughly 6.4%. The sample consisted of PBMCs. The receptors shown here come from a man between 35 and 55 years old with head and neck cancer.

This chain joins TRBV12-5 and TRBJ2-7, with D possibly matching TRBD2 (6 bases). The CDR3 consists of 12 residues. V lost 1 base, J lost 6 bases, and 7 bases lay in between. The germline CDR1 and CDR2 sequences are LGHNT and FRNRAP. The CDR3 DNA is TGTGCTAGTGGTTTGGGGAGGGGCGAGCAGTACTTC. The encoded protein is CASGLGRGEQYF.

The rearrangement links TRBV24-1 to TRBJ2-1, with D possibly matching TRBD1 (6 bases). V was pared by 6 bases and J by 7 bases, with 12 bases between. The CDR3 contains 13 residues. Germline V lookup: CDR1 KGHDR, CDR2 SFDVKD. The CDR3, as DNA: TGTGCCACCAGTCCCAGGGGAGAGAATGAGCAGTTCTTC. The encoded protein is CATSPRGENEQFF.

The V gene is TRBV7-3, the J gene TRBJ2-3; possible D gene TRBD2, 5 bases. V was clipped by 2 bases and J by 2 bases, with 11 bases between them. The CDR3 totals 15 residues. Per the germline V gene, CDR1 is SGHTA and CDR2 is FQGTGA. The CDR3 coding sequence is TGTGCCAGCAGCTTAGGTCCGGGGATCACAGATACGCAGTATTTT. Protein product: CASSLGPGITDTQYF. The entire variable domain, with the rest obtained from reference TRBV7-3 and TRBJ2-3, is as follows: GAGVSQTPSNKVTEKGKYVELRCDPISGHTALYWYRQSLGQGPEFLIYFQGTGAADDSGLPNDRFFAVRPEGSVSTLKIQRTERGDSAVYLCASSLGPGITDTQYFGPGTRLTVL.

This sequence joins TRBV19 and TRBJ1-5; D uncertain. This CDR3 has 14 residues. Germline V gene data show CDR1 as LNHDA and CDR2 as SQIVND (reference sequence). V lost 2 bases and J lost 7, with 12 bases in between. CDR3 coding DNA: TGTGCCAGTAGTATACCGGGGTCAGAACAGCCCCAGCATTTT. Translating gives CASSIPGSEQPQHF.

The chain uses TRBV28 and TRBJ1-2; D uncertain. CDR3 size: 12 residues. Looked up from germline, CDR1 is MDHEN and CDR2 is SYDVKM. The V and J ends lost 6 bases and 2 bases respectively, with 7 bases between them. In DNA form, the CDR3 reads TGTGCCAGCAGGGACCCGAACTATGGCTACACCTTC. This gives the protein CASRDPNYGYTF.

The chain has TRBV6-5 and TRBJ1-2, with D hard to call. The V gene lost 2 bases and the J gene lost 4 bases, with 14 bases spanning the gap. The CDR3 sequence is 15 residues long. Germline assignment: CDR1 MNHEY and CDR2 SVGAGI. In nucleotides, the CDR3 is TGTGCCAGCAGTTACCGAAACGGGGTCCTCTATGGCTACACCTTC. Translating it yields CASSYRNGVLYGYTF.

The chain links TRBV9 to TRBJ2-3; D is undetermined. This CDR3 has 15 residues. The V gene's germline CDR1 is SGDLS and CDR2 YYNGEE. V lost 4 bases and J 2 bases, leaving 14 bases between the germline ends. The CDR3 loop reads CASSTTGFPTDTQYF. Written as DNA, the CDR3 is TGTGCCAGCAGCACCACCGGATTCCCCACAGATACGCAGTATTTT.

This chain connects TRBV27 to TRBJ2-1; 10 bases map to TRBD1. This CDR3 has 17 residues. The V gene end was trimmed by 2 bases and the J gene end by 7 bases; junction bases not matched to a gene: 11. CDR1 is MNHEY, CDR2 SMNVEV, per germline (reference sequence). CDR3 DNA sequence: TGTGCCAGCAGTTTAGTGGGGACAGGGGTTTTAGAGAATGAGCAGTTCTTC. The encoded protein is CASSLVGTGVLENEQFF.

The chain is built from TRBV4-1 and TRBJ1-2, with D perhaps TRBD1 (6 bases). CDR1 is MGHRA, CDR2 YSYEKL, per germline. Trimming took 0 bases from V and 7 from J, leaving 12 bases between them. This CDR3 has 14 amino acids. The DNA for the CDR3 is TGCGCCAGCAGCCAAGAATCGGGACAAGGTGGCTACACCTTC. Translation: CASSQESGQGGYTF.